Below, one TCR beta chain is given with its context. This sample is part of a study of blood T cell repertoires in COVID-19. This CDR3 has 18 amino acids. Trimming removed 0 bases at V and 9 bases at J, with 22 bases between. Germline V gene sequence: CDR1 SGHRS, CDR2 YFSETQ. Here immunoSEQ multiplex PCR was the method, and the copy in TCRdb shows in-frame clones only, minus some. The sample lists about 200,000 clones, roughly 90% occurring once. V usage is TRBV5-1 and J usage is TRBJ1-6; D is unresolved. The TCR sequence derives from a man aged 50 or older with COVID-19, enrolled during active disease. The sample consisted of peripheral blood. The CDR3 spells CASSLAAPGLRERSPLHF. CDR3 DNA sequence: TGCGCCAGCAGCTTGGCTGCCCCGGGTCTGAGAGAGCGTTCACCCCTCCACTTT.